The sequence of this TCR beta chain was determined in a study of response to subunit inactivated influenza vaccine. The table lists this clonotype with a few counts. The CDR3 has 15 residues. V lost 0 bases and J 3 bases, leaving 9 bases between the germline ends. Germline values: CDR1 KGHSH, CDR2 LQKENI. TCRdb processed the RT-PCR reads anew with MiXCR; each CDR3 protein has one entry. The sample has 550,000 to 800,000 distinct CDR3 sequences, roughly 14% seen once. This sample comprised PBMCs from blood, obtained about 14 days before vaccination. The rearrangement links TRBV18 to TRBJ2-4; D perhaps matches TRBD1 (5 bases). The source is a man over 45 who received an inactivated influenza vaccine. DNA of the CDR3: TGTGCCAGCTCACCACCAGGGGTCGTCAAAAACATTCAGTACTTC. The encoded protein is CASSPPGVVKNIQYF.